Listed below are T cell receptor beta chains from one sample, sequenced in a study of T cell responses to AZD1222 COVID-19 vaccine. Measured with immunoSEQ multiplex PCR; TCRdb has only the in-frame clones, and not every one. Here the sample spans fewer than 150,000 clones, around 89% being singletons. The source material was peripheral blood, sampled 28 days after the second AZD1222 dose. Receptors were obtained from an adult who received the AZD1222 COVID-19 vaccine. CDR3s include the opening cysteine and the closing phenylalanine or tryptophan. A D gene is named only where the DNA matches it firmly. Rows may omit the clone size; those that give it use once, few, many or a size class.

>NA|TRBJ1-5|TRBV19|TRBD1
TGTGCCAGTAGTATGGGGAGGACAGGGAGATATCAGCCCCAGCATTTT
CASSMGRTGRYQPQHF
>once|TRBJ2-3|TRBV4-1|NA
TGCGCCAGCAGCCCCCACGTGGGCGGGGCCACAGATACGCAGTATTTT
CASSPHVGGATDTQYF
>NA|TRBJ1-1|TRBV6-5|NA
TGTGCCAGCAGCCCCGGGGGGACTGAAGCTTTCTTT
CASSPGGTEAFF
>once|TRBJ2-3|TRBV9|NA
TGTGCCATCCCGGAAGATGACCTTTATGAATATACGCAGTATTTT
CAIPEDDLYEYTQYF
>NA|TRBJ2-7|TRBV5-6|NA
TGTGCCAGCAGCCTGAGGGGCCGCTACGAGCAGTACTTC
CASSLRGRYEQYF
>NA|TRBJ2-5|TRBV12-3/TRBV12-4|NA
TGTGCCAGCAGCTGGACGGCCGGAGAGACCCAGTACTTC
CASSWTAGETQYF
>few|TRBJ1-4|TRBV7-9|TRBD1
TGTGCCAGCAGCGGGACAGGGGGAACTAATGAAAAACTGTTTTTT
CASSGTGGTNEKLFF
>NA|TRBJ2-3|TRBV30|NA
TGTGCCTGGAGCGCCGGGGCCGGAAATATCGCAGATACGCAGTATTTT
CAWSAGAGNIADTQYF
>NA|TRBJ2-7|TRBV27|NA
TGTGCCAGCAGTTTAGTAGGGAATGTTCACGAGCAGTACTTC
CASSLVGNVHEQYF
>NA|TRBJ1-2|TRBV4-1|NA
TGCGCCAGCAGCCAAGTGGCGGCAGGGATAGGATACTATGGCTACACCTTC
CASSQVAAGIGYYGYTF
>few|TRBJ1-6|TRBV5-1|NA
TGCGCCAGCAGCTTGGCCCCTTTTGGGAATTCACCCCTCCACTTT
CASSLAPFGNSPLHF
>NA|TRBJ1-3|TRBV29-1|NA
TGCAGCGTTTCCCGAGCCGGGGGATCTGGAAACACCATATATTTT
CSVSRAGGSGNTIYF
>NA|TRBJ2-2|TRBV28|NA
TGTGCCAGCACGGCGTACATGGGAGAAATTACCGGGGAGCTGTTTTTT
CASTAYMGEITGELFF
>NA|TRBJ2-7|TRBV27|NA
TGTGCCAGCAGTTTCGGAATGGTTGGCTCCTACGAGCAGTACTTC
CASSFGMVGSYEQYF
>NA|TRBJ2-3|TRBV7-8|NA
TGTGCCAGCAGCTTAAGGCCAGGGTGGGAGGGGGTCACAGATACGCAGTATTTT
CASSLRPGWEGVTDTQYF
>NA|TRBJ1-2|TRBV6-5|NA
TGTGCCAGCAGTTACTCGACGCGGACCGGCTACACCTTC
CASSYSTRTGYTF
>once|TRBJ2-7|TRBV2|TRBD2
TGTGCCAGCAGCGTTGGACTAGCGGGGCCCCTGGAGCAGTACTTC
CASSVGLAGPLEQYF
>NA|TRBJ2-3|TRBV9|NA
TGTGCCAGCAGCGACCGACTAACATCAGATACGCAGTATTTT
CASSDRLTSDTQYF
>NA|TRBJ1-2|TRBV19|NA
TGTGCCAGTAGTAACAGGGCTAACTATGGCTACACCTTC
CASSNRANYGYTF
>NA|TRBJ1-2|TRBV7-8|NA
TGTGCCAGCACCCATGCAGCTAACTATGGCTACACCTTC
CASTHAANYGYTF
>NA|TRBJ1-2|TRBV15|NA
TGTGCCACCAACTCAGGGTATGGCTACACCTTC
CATNSGYGYTF
>NA|TRBJ2-1|TRBV4-2|TRBD2
TGTGCCAGCAGCCCACAGCCTTTAGCGGGGGAGAGAAATGAGCAGTTCTTC
CASSPQPLAGERNEQFF
>once|TRBJ2-7|TRBV6-2/TRBV6-3|TRBD2
TGTGCCAGCAGTTACGTGACGGGAGGGCTCAGCTACGAGCAGTACTTC
CASSYVTGGLSYEQYF
>once|TRBJ2-5|TRBV15|NA
TGTGCCACCAGCAGAGATTGGGGGACACAAGAGACCCAGTACTTC
CATSRDWGTQETQYF
>NA|TRBJ1-1|TRBV19|NA
TGTGCCAGTAGTATGGGACATCCCTTGAACACTGAAGCTTTCTTT
CASSMGHPLNTEAFF
>NA|TRBJ1-1|TRBV29-1|TRBD1
TGCAGCGAGCATAGACAGGGGTGGGAGAGGAACACTGAAGCTTTCTTT
CSEHRQGWERNTEAFF
>NA|TRBJ2-2|TRBV11-2|NA
TGTGCCAGCAGCTTAGATGCCCGGTCGAACACCGGGGAGCTGTTTTTT
CASSLDARSNTGELFF
>once|TRBJ1-2|TRBV11-1|NA
TGTGCCAGCAGCTATGGGGGGGATCTCTATGGCTACACCTTC
CASSYGGDLYGYTF
>NA|TRBJ2-3|TRBV28|NA
TGTGCCAGTGGCCGGGACCCCGTGCAGTATTTT
CASGRDPVQYF
>once|TRBJ2-7|TRBV4-3|NA
TGCGCCAGCAGCCAATCTACAGGCTACGAGCAGTACTTC
CASSQSTGYEQYF
>NA|TRBJ2-5|TRBV3-1/TRBV3-2|TRBD1
TGTGCCAGCAGCCAACAGGGGGCGTCGGGGGAGACCCAGTACTTC
CASSQQGASGETQYF
>NA|TRBJ1-2|TRBV14|NA
TGTGCCAGCAGCCAAGATTGGGATGGCTACACCTTC
CASSQDWDGYTF
>NA|TRBJ1-1|TRBV18|NA
TGTGCCAGCTCACCTTCGACAGGTGGGCTCCCCGAAGCTTTCTTT
CASSPSTGGLPEAFF
>NA|TRBJ2-3|TRBV19|NA
TGTGCCAGTAGTACTCTGGGCACAGATACGCAGTATTTT
CASSTLGTDTQYF
>NA|TRBJ2-7|TRBV2|NA
TGTGCCAGCAACCAGGGACGTCTCTCCTACGAGCAGTACTTC
CASNQGRLSYEQYF
>NA|TRBJ2-7|TRBV9|NA
TGTGCCAGCAGCGTAGGACTTCTATACGAGCAGTACTTC
CASSVGLLYEQYF
>NA|TRBJ2-7|TRBV28|NA
TGTGCCAGCAGTCACCCACCGGGACGGCTAGGCACCTACGAGCAGTACTTC
CASSHPPGRLGTYEQYF
>NA|TRBJ2-3|TRBV11-2|TRBD2
TGTGCCAGCAGCCTCCACCCCATCCTAGCGGGAGCCACAGATACGCAGTATTTT
CASSLHPILAGATDTQYF
>NA|TRBJ2-2|TRBV28|NA
TGTGCCAGCGGGGGACCTTTGAACACCGGGGAGCTGTTTTTT
CASGGPLNTGELFF
>NA|TRBJ1-1|TRBV5-1|NA
TGCGCCAGCAGCTTAGGTCGGTTGAACACTGAAGCTTTCTTT
CASSLGRLNTEAFF
>NA|TRBJ2-6|TRBV2|NA
TGTGCCAGCAGTGATATAGGAGAAGGCCCTGGGGCCAACGTCCTGACTTTC
CASSDIGEGPGANVLTF
>NA|TRBJ2-3|TRBV6-5|NA
TGTGCCAGCAGAAGCACTGCCCCCTCCACAGATACGCAGTATTTT
CASRSTAPSTDTQYF
>NA|TRBJ1-2|TRBV30|NA
TGTGCCTGGAGCCCCCTTGACTATGGCTACACCTTC
CAWSPLDYGYTF
>NA|TRBJ1-2|TRBV5-5|NA
TGTGCCAGCAGCCTTGACACTAACTATGGCTACACCTTC
CASSLDTNYGYTF
>NA|TRBJ2-3|TRBV30|TRBD2
TGTGCCTCATCTAGCGGGATACCCCCAGATACGCAGTATTTT
CASSSGIPPDTQYF
>once|TRBJ1-2|TRBV5-4|NA
TGTGCCAGCAGCTTACAGGTTTCTAACTATGGCTACACCTTC
CASSLQVSNYGYTF
>NA|TRBJ1-5|TRBV6-2/TRBV6-3|NA
TGTGCCAGCAGTCAGACAAACACGAATCAGCCCCAGCATTTT
CASSQTNTNQPQHF
>NA|TRBJ2-1|TRBV14|TRBD1
TGTGCCAGCAGCCAAGAGCCGGGACAGGGGGCCTACAATGAGCAGTTCTTC
CASSQEPGQGAYNEQFF
>NA|TRBJ1-3|TRBV30|NA
TGTGCCTGGAGCCTTTCCTCTGGAAACACCATATATTTT
CAWSLSSGNTIYF
>NA|TRBJ2-1|TRBV19|NA
TGTGCCAGTAGTTTCGGGAATGAGCAGTTCTTC
CASSFGNEQFF
>NA|TRBJ2-7|TRBV12-3/TRBV12-4|NA
TGTGCCAGCAGTTTGGCCCGTCCCTACGAGCAGTACTTC
CASSLARPYEQYF
>NA|TRBJ1-4|TRBV11-3|NA
TGTGCCAGCAGCCGGACAGCGTCCACCTCTAATGAAAAACTGTTTTTT
CASSRTASTSNEKLFF
>NA|TRBJ2-5|TRBV2|TRBD1
TGTGCCAGCAGTAGACAGGGAGTCAAGGAGACCCAGTACTTC
CASSRQGVKETQYF
>NA|TRBJ2-2|TRBV12-3/TRBV12-4|NA
TGTGCCAGCAGTATACAGGACACCGGGGAGCTGTTTTTT
CASSIQDTGELFF
>NA|TRBJ2-5|TRBV4-1|TRBD2
TGCGCCAGCAGCCAAGGGGCGGGGGGTTTACAAGAGACCCAGTACTTC
CASSQGAGGLQETQYF
>NA|TRBJ2-7|TRBV5-4|TRBD2
TGTGCCAGCAGCTCACTATGGACTAGCGCAGAGCAGTACTTC
CASSSLWTSAEQYF
>NA|TRBJ2-5|TRBV7-9|TRBD1
TGTGCCAGCAGCAAAGGACAGGGACGCGCATCGGAGACCCAGTACTTC
CASSKGQGRASETQYF
>once|TRBJ2-3|TRBV12-3/TRBV12-4|NA
TGTGCCAGCATTAGCACAGATACGCAGTATTTT
CASISTDTQYF
>NA|TRBJ1-2|TRBV21-1|NA
TGTGCCAGCAGCCTTGATTCGACAGGGGGCCGTTCTAACTATGGCTACACCTTC
CASSLDSTGGRSNYGYTF